This T cell receptor beta chain was retrieved from a study of blood T cell repertoires in COVID-19. Study overall: The origin of the acute and convalescent COVID-19 samples was the United States, Italy and Spain.

Each participant's cohort was designated according to participant-reported clinical history. The CDR3 covers 15 residues. Losses at the gene ends were 3 bases for V and 3 bases for J; bases not matched to a gene: 1. In germline, CDR1 is KGHSH, CDR2 LQKENI. Original processing methods: It was from reference gene primer amplification that nucleated cell counts were estimated. Here immunoSEQ multiplex PCR was the method, and the copy in TCRdb shows in-frame clones only, minus some. Clone size and V and J calls were adopted from that table, with D and trimming inferred from the DNA. The data show 250,000 or so clones, about 82% seen once.

The chain recombines TRBV18 with TRBJ2-1, with 11 bases matching TRBD2. This TCR was recovered from a woman aged 50 to 65 who had recovered from COVID-19. Source material: PBMCs or T cells enriched from blood (not recorded which). The CDR3 sequence: CASSPLAGGYNEQFF. The CDR3 region has the DNA TGTGCCAGCTCACCTCTAGCGGGAGGCTACAATGAGCAGTTCTTC. Drawing the rest from reference TRBV18 and TRBJ2-1, the complete variable domain is NAGVMQNPRHLVRRRGQEARLRCSPMKGHSHVYWYRQLPEEGLKFMVYLQKENIIDESGMPKERFSAEFPKEGPSILRIQQVVRGDSAAYFCASSPLAGGYNEQFFGPGTRLTVL.